The 10 T cell receptor beta chains listed next were all sequenced from one sample in a study of T cells in Graves' hyperthyroidism and ophthalmopathy. RNA transcripts gave rise to amplified TCR beta CDR3 regions. The TCR CDR3 was amplified in a first-round RT-PCR using the HTBI primer set. Each CDR3 protein gets one entry after TCRdb re-called the multiplex PCR reads with MiXCR. The sample has 650,000 to 800,000 distinct CDR3 sequences; nearly 45% are singletons. Material: peripheral blood or thyroid tissue (not recorded which). These receptors came from an adult man with Graves' disease, either hyperthyroidism or ophthalmopathy (not recorded which).

The V call is TRBV7-6, the J call TRBJ1-3, with D maybe TRBD1 (6 bases). The V and J ends lost 4 bases and 2 bases respectively, with 15 bases between them. This CDR3 has 16 residues. Germline CDR1 is SGHVS and CDR2 is FNYEAQ. The CDR3 sequence is CASSSGPTGTGNTIYF. CDR3 coding DNA: TGTGCCAGCAGCTCCGGCCCGACAGGCACTGGAAACACCATATATTTT.

The genes are TRBV12-3 or TRBV12-4 and TRBJ2-7; 8 positions match TRBD2. The CDR3 has 13 residues. V lost 5 bases to trimming and J lost 5 bases; unmatched junction nucleotides: 5. This chain's CDR3 is CASSPGGANEQYF. The CDR3 bases are TGTGCCAGCAGTCCGGGGGGGGCCAACGAGCAGTACTTC.

V is TRBV2 and J is TRBJ1-6; 9 bases align to TRBD1. Germline values: CDR1 SNHLY, CDR2 FYNNEI. J lost 9 bases, V lost 4 bases, and 7 bases had no gene match. This CDR3 comprises 15 residues. The CDR3 loop is CASSGTGGGSSPLHF. The CDR3 DNA reads as TGTGCCAGCAGTGGTACAGGGGGCGGGAGTTCACCCCTCCACTTT.

In this sample, this clonotype turned up many times. The gene calls are TRBV28 and TRBJ1-2, with 9 nucleotides matching TRBD1. Germline trimming cut 7 bases from V and 1 base from J; bases unmatched to any gene: 7. The CDR3 contains 15 residues. The germline V gene encodes CDR1 MDHEN and CDR2 SYDVKM. CDR3: CASMEPGQGNYGYTF. CDR3 nucleotide sequence: TGTGCCAGCATGGAACCGGGACAGGGTAACTATGGCTACACCTTC.

The table lists this clonotype with a few counts. The V call is TRBV6-1, the J call TRBJ2-2; D might be TRBD1 (6 bases). The CDR3 length is 13 residues. Trimming pared 6 bases from V and 8 bases from J, leaving 13 bases between. The germline gives CDR1 MNHNS, CDR2 SASEGT. The CDR3 DNA follows: TGTGCCAGCAGGCGACAGGACGGAGGGGAGCTGTTTTTT. The encoded protein is CASRRQDGGELFF.

The chain couples TRBV29-1 to TRBJ2-5, with D uncertain. The ends were cut back, 2 bases at V and 5 bases at J, with 15 bases in the middle. This CDR3 region has 14 residues. Germline CDR1 is SQVTM and CDR2 is ANQGSEA. CDR3: CSVESEVIRETQYF. The CDR3, as DNA: TGCAGCGTTGAATCAGAAGTTATTCGGGAGACCCAGTACTTC.

CDR3 amino acids: CASSFRDRANYGYTF. CDR3 in DNA: TGTGCCAGCAGCTTCCGGGACAGGGCTAACTATGGCTACACCTTC. The gene calls are TRBV11-2 and TRBJ1-2; 9 positions agree with TRBD1. This CDR3 comprises 15 residues. Germline V gene sequence: CDR1 SGHAT, CDR2 FQNNGV. Trimming removed 3 bases from V and 0 bases from J; junction bases left unmatched: 2.

CDR3 region: CASTTGGLASAFF. CDR3 nucleotide sequence: TGCGCCAGCACCACGGGGGGCCTGGCGTCGGCTTTCTTT. This chain links TRBV10-2 with TRBJ1-1; perhaps TRBD1 as D (6 bases). The CDR3 runs to 13 residues. V was trimmed by 7 bases and J by 11 bases, leaving 20 bases between them. CDR1 is WSHSY and CDR2 is SAAADI in the germline V gene.

The chain joins TRBV10-2 to TRBJ2-5; tentatively, D is TRBD1 or TRBD2 (6 bases each). The V and J ends lost 5 bases and 5 bases respectively, with 15 bases between them. Germline V lookup: CDR1 WSHSY, CDR2 SAAADI. The CDR3 has 14 residues. CDR3 in DNA: TGCGCCAGCAGTTCTCCGGGGGCGCAGGAGACCCAGTACTTC. This translates into CASSSPGAQETQYF.

This clonotype was recorded at least ten times. The V call is TRBV2, the J call TRBJ1-3, with a weak D call TRBD1 (6 bases). The germline V gene has CDR1 SNHLY and CDR2 FYNNEI. The CDR3 extends over 15 amino acids. The ends were cut back, 4 bases at V and 0 bases at J, with 10 bases in the middle. The CDR3 protein is CASSVQGSSGNTIYF. The CDR3, as DNA: TGTGCCAGCAGTGTCCAGGGGAGCTCTGGAAACACCATATATTTT.